What follows is one T cell receptor (beta chain) and its context. Its target antigen remains unknown. The CDR3 end lies 3 residues beyond the end of the read and is filled in from the germline J gene. Standard criteria, namely reduction of serum IgG, IgA and/or IgM below the normal range together with specific antibody deficiency, were applied for the diagnosis of CVID. There were under 50 subjects in the CVID group (roughly 15 female and 29 male), ranging in age from about 8 to 64 years, with a mean age of around 40. Predominantly Caucasian heritage was noted among both the CVID patients and the healthy controls. At the time of study participation, every CVID subject had been on replacement immunoglobulin therapy for one year or longer. At the time of blood collection, no CVID subject was ill or was being treated with immunomodulatory or immunosuppressive medication. From each donor, roughly 5 to 8.5 ml of heparinized peripheral whole blood was collected. Genomic DNA from adults with common variable immune deficiency (CVID) and from healthy adult controls was the source for sequencing TCRbeta CDR3 repertoires. To isolate peripheral blood mononuclear cells, diluted blood was subjected to density centrifugation over Hypaque 1077 or Ficoll-Paque. Genomic DNA was obtained from unsorted mononuclear cells through either Qiagen column purification or a centrifugation-based method.

For sequencing input, CVID and control samples contributed equivalent amounts of genomic DNA. For every sample, a 60 bp segment covering the rearranged TCRbeta CDR3 region was amplified and then sequenced. TCRbeta amplification used the immunoSEQ assay, a bias-corrected multiplex PCR with high-throughput sequencing. As for the original processing: Each unique nucleotide sequence was treated as a clone and annotated with V, D and J genes, copy number and frequency. Sequences were labeled productive if in frame, and non-productive if out of frame or containing stop codons. As previously described, Shannon's entropy was used to calculate clonality. The predicted amino acid sequences of productive clones were used to derive mean CDR3 Kyte-Doolittle hydropathy. Hierarchical clustering of scaled V gene usage was performed with the R hclust function using Manhattan distance and complete linkage. Clone sharing by CDR3 amino acid sequence was assessed by resampling 12 repertoires per group over 100 rounds. Repertoires were searched for 60 to 80 published EBV-specific and approximately 240 published CMV-specific TCRbeta sequences. Two CVID samples that yielded fewer than 10,000 sequences were excluded from the analysis, so approximately 38 CVID repertoires were retained. The source is immuneACCESS, and TCRdb retained only in-frame sequences with V and J called. Part of the clones is not carried over; for the studies checked, unresolved V genes explain less than half of this, and the remainder is unexplained. V and J calls and clone size are copied from that table; D and trimming were computed from the DNA. This sample includes about 19,000 clones, and none of them was observed just once. The top ten clonotypes cover about 25% of the sample.

The record originates from a study of T cell clonality in common variable immunodeficiency (dated by TCRdb to about 2015). What the authors observed across the whole study: TCRbeta clonality was higher in CVID subjects than in healthy controls (t-test p = 0.018), and the increase was most characteristic of about a third of subjects. Despite equal DNA input, controls averaged approximately 77,000 unique sequences per sample versus about 31,547 in CVID samples. Differences among patients in the CVID cohort limited the correlations between repertoire features and clinical complications. CVID subjects shared fewer TCRbeta clones with each other than healthy controls did (p < 0.0001). CVID TCRbeta sequences were reported to have fewer deletions and N-nucleotide insertions and to lack highly modified clones with 13 or more V deletions. It was noted by the authors that sequencing of the repertoires of T cell subpopulations would be needed to clarify the cause of the increased clonality in CVID.

The CDR3 runs 15 residues from the cysteine to the phenylalanine. Only the CDR3 bases that were read are kept: 36 of them, in frame from base 1. Taken from the germline V gene (reference sequence), the CDR1 and CDR2 loops are SEHNR and FQNEAQ. Ends trimmed: V by 4 bases, J by 3 bases; bases unmatched to a gene: 6. The sample consisted of peripheral blood mononuclear cells. The sequence links TRBV7-9 to TRBJ2-3, and TRBD2 aligns with 8 junction nucleotides. The source of this sequence is a human donor with common variable immunodeficiency. The CDR3 sequence is CASSSLLAVTDTQYF. CDR3 bases read: TGTGCCAGCAGCTCGTTACTAGCGGTTACAGATACG.